Listed below are T cell receptor beta chains from one sample, sequenced in a study of Tregs in tolerant kidney transplant recipients. TCRdb's copy holds only in-frame clones and misses some; the assay was immunoSEQ multiplex PCR. The data contain nearly 50,000 clones, roughly 89% of them singletons. The specimen was CD8+ T cells from blood (PBMCs), collected 12 months after the transplant. These receptors were taken from a human patient who received a combined kidney and bone marrow transplant. Some T cells may be supplied by the graft donor. CDR3s include the opening cysteine and the closing phenylalanine or tryptophan. Not every row has a clone size; where given, it reads once, few, many or a size class.

TRBV4-2	once	TRBJ2-7	CASSLFGLADYEQYF
TRBV21-1	-	TRBJ2-7	CASSTRDNSYEQYF
TRBV29-1	-	TRBJ1-2	CSVEDLKGARSGYTF
TRBV4-3	-	TRBJ1-1	CASSQGHSSYTEAFF
TRBV2	-	TRBJ2-7	CASSEGGEEGEQYF
TRBV6-1	-	TRBJ2-7	CASRQQHNQYYEQYF
TRBV15	-	TRBJ2-1	CATSKISETGNEQFF
TRBV10-3	-	TRBJ2-3	CAISAPGLKSTDTQYF
TRBV27	-	TRBJ1-1	CASSMGQGGPEAFF
TRBV4-3	-	TRBJ2-2	CASSQAGGAGGELFF
TRBV14	-	TRBJ2-3	CASKGGPTDTQYF
TRBV4-3	once	TRBJ2-2	CASSQGADGDTGELFF
TRBV4-2	-	TRBJ2-3	CASRSPTSGTDTQYF
TRBV10-3	-	TRBJ2-7	CASGPGDYEQYF
TRBV9	-	TRBJ2-5	CASSADRRAETQYF
TRBV5-5	-	TRBJ2-5	CASSPGQGGQTQYF
TRBV19	-	TRBJ2-7	CASRPRDSSYEQYF
TRBV7-6	-	TRBJ2-7	CASSLVAGGEQYF
TRBV15	-	TRBJ2-2	CATSRDGLAANTGELFF
TRBV4-3	-	TRBJ2-1	CASSQVSSGGVPYNEQFF
TRBV21-1	once	TRBJ1-4	CASSKADDLGGDNEKLFF
TRBV9	-	TRBJ1-2	CASSPWDRLVSNYGYTF
TRBV11-2	once	TRBJ2-3	CASSHGWASTDTQYF
TRBV29-1	-	TRBJ1-4	CSAVTGIDEKLFF
TRBV2	-	TRBJ2-5	CASSEGQRKQETQYF
TRBV7-5	-	TRBJ2-2	CVRSLVVAVNTGELFF
TRBV9	-	TRBJ2-7	CASSGGPSSYEQYF
TRBV7-6	-	TRBJ2-2	CASRIENTGELFF
TRBV7-3	once	TRBJ2-6	CASSSLEAFKANVLTF
TRBV4-3	few	TRBJ1-6	CASSQARQGRDSPLHF
TRBV7-8	once	TRBJ2-7	CASSEGQAYEQYF
TRBV9	-	TRBJ1-2	CASSDSQGASNYGYTF
TRBV9	-	TRBJ1-2	CASSPRTALAHGYTF
TRBV15	few	TRBJ2-3	CATSREPGWTDTQYF
TRBV15	-	TRBJ2-7	CATSPTLGNYEQYF
TRBV9	-	TRBJ1-5	CASSVWGGNQPQHF
TRBV6-5	-	TRBJ2-1	CATLSGNEQFF
TRBV5-6	-	TRBJ1-1	CASSLGQGSAFF
TRBV4-3	-	TRBJ1-5	CASSPSQVSNQPQHF
TRBV5-8	-	TRBJ2-7	CASSLGSGQGLHEQYF
TRBV5-1	-	TRBJ2-7	CASSFVFLTGVSYEQYF